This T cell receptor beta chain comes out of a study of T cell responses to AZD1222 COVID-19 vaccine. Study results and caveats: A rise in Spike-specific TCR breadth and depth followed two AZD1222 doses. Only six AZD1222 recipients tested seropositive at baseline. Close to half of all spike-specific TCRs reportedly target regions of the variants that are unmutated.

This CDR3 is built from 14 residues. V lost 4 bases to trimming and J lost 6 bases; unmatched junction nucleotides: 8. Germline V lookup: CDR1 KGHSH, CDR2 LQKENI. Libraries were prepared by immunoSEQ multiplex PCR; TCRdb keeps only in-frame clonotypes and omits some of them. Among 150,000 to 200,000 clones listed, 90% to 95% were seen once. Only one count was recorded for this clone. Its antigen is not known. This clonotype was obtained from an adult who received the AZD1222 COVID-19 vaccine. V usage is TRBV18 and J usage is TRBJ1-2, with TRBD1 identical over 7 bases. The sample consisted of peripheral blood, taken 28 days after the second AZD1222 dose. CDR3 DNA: TGTGCCAGCTCACTTACGAAGGGGGCGGATGGCTACACCTTC. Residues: CASSLTKGADGYTF.